This T cell receptor beta chain was found in a study of human T cells and chemical hapten exposure. About the study: There were per-sample TCR yield variations, arising mainly from small pooled library volume differences.

General study findings and limits: With regard to DPC sensitization, TCRs above 1 in 1000 frequency did not change.

Time point reported: healthy volunteer bleed at 2 weeks. The study extracted total RNA from unfractionated whole blood. The V gene lost 0 bases and the J gene lost 0 bases, with 11 bases spanning the gap. CDR1 is LGHNA and CDR2 is YSLEER in the germline V gene. The CDR3 totals 16 residues. How the authors handled the data: Samples held a median of 95,638 TCRs, range roughly 23,224–700,000. TCRdb called the RACE reads again in MiXCR, with one record for every CDR3 protein. The authors' filters were not applied to this entry. The sample lists over 85,000 distinct CDR3 sequences; roughly 8.5% were seen once. Notes on this clonotype: Antigen unknown.

What was sequenced was whole blood. The chain joins TRBV4-3 to TRBJ1-2, with D perhaps TRBD1 (5 bases). This receptor was obtained from a female donor in good health. Some clones in this sample may be carry-over from other donors' samples. In nucleotides, the CDR3 is TGCGCCAGCAGCCAAGATAGCCGGGGGTCTAACTATGGCTACACCTTC. This gives the protein CASSQDSRGSNYGYTF.